Reported below is one TCR beta chain. Blood libraries mostly used approximately 450 ng genomic DNA, six replicates each. TCRdb's table, derived via immunoSEQ multiplex PCR, lists solely in-frame clones and lacks some. The table includes around 13,000 clones, 50% to 75% detected once. Germline CDR1 and CDR2: MNHNS and SASEGT. The CDR3 contains 14 residues. V was clipped by 8 bases and J by 3 bases, with 14 bases between them. These newly diagnosed stage II-IVA oral cavity squamous cell carcinoma patients had no prior systemic or radiation treatment. This sample was included in a study of neoadjuvant anti-PD-1 for oral cavity cancer. Across the study: Patients without progression got a fourth dose around day 43.

The receptor's source is a person aged 35-79 years with oral cavity squamous cell carcinoma. This chain joins TRBV6-1 and TRBJ1-5; D gene unclear. Sequenced material: PBMCs, taken before nivolumab (anti-PD-1) treatment. The CDR3: CASGERRFNQPQHF. The CDR3 DNA reads as TGTGCCAGCGGAGAACGACGATTCAATCAGCCCCAGCATTTT.